The clone carrying this TCR beta chain was observed a handful of times. The antigen is undetermined. The sample belongs to a study of beta chain features in type 1 diabetes. Of the isolated RNA, all was reverse transcribed, and so the sequenced material was expressed TCRB transcripts. Clones were sequenced by immunoSEQ multiplex PCR, and TCRdb holds only the in-frame ones, with some missing. The sample consists of 680,000 or so clones, around a sixth of them appearing once. Study-wide findings and caveats: Lower insertion and higher deletion counts appeared at VDJ junctions in type 1 diabetes patients.

The sample taken for sequencing was naive CD4+ T cells from blood. The receptor's source is a man younger than 35 in good health.

For the CDR3, the DNA is TGTGCCAGCAGTTCCCGACTAGCGGGAGACTTCACAGATACGCAGTATTTT. Translation gives CASSSRLAGDFTDTQYF. The rearrangement joins TRBV2 to TRBJ2-3, with 12 positions matching TRBD2. The germline CDR1 and CDR2 sequences are SNHLY and FYNNEI. Germline trimming cut 5 bases from V and 2 bases from J; bases unmatched to any gene: 8. The CDR3 covers 17 residues.